The present T cell receptor beta chain was sequenced within a study of T cells in Graves' hyperthyroidism and ophthalmopathy. Regarding the study as a whole: Appearing also in blood were most of the thyroid clonotypes expanded above 0.001. Ophthalmopathy cases were set apart from stable hyperthyroidism by a 13 V-J model.

This clonotype has at least ten counts. The antigen is not known. Exclusion of a patient resulted from uncontrolled infection, other autoimmune disease, pregnancy or lactation. The CDR3 covers 13 residues. Germline V lookup: CDR1 SGHTA, CDR2 FQGNSA. Deletions cut 2 bases from V and 2 bases from J, with 6 bases between. From RNA transcripts, TCR beta CDR3 regions were amplified. Using the HTBI primer set, a first-round RT-PCR was run on the TCR CDR3. Each CDR3 protein is one row after TCRdb ran MiXCR on the multiplex PCR reads. The table includes fewer than 650,000 distinct CDR3 sequences, over 35% detected once.

This chain uses TRBV7-2 with TRBJ1-2, with no clear D. Input material: peripheral blood or thyroid tissue (not recorded which). The TCR sequence derives from an adult woman with Graves' disease, either hyperthyroidism or ophthalmopathy (not recorded which). The CDR3 spells CASSLNSNYGYTF. The DNA for the CDR3 is TGTGCCAGCAGCTTAAACTCGAACTATGGCTACACCTTC.